This T cell receptor (beta chain) is drawn from a study of T cell changes during pregnancy in multiple sclerosis. The CDR3 is 16 amino acids. V shed 2 bases, J shed 3 bases, and the junction held 9 bases outside the gene matches. The germline V gene encodes CDR1 SGHNT and CDR2 YYREEE (reference sequence). TCRdb's table, derived via immunoSEQ multiplex PCR, lists solely in-frame clones and lacks some. The data hold more than 55,000 clones, with just over 90% observed a single time. The sample consisted of peripheral blood, taken in the third trimester of pregnancy. The chain recombines TRBV5-4 with TRBJ2-7, with TRBD1 identical over 9 bases. The TCR was taken from a female donor with multiple sclerosis, enrolled in a pregnancy study. Here the CDR3 reads CASSFGTGSRHYEQYF. The CDR3 DNA follows: TGTGCCAGCAGCTTCGGGACAGGGTCGCGGCACTACGAGCAGTACTTC.